These 8 T cell receptor beta chains share one sample of origin, sequenced in a study of CD8+ T cells in alopecia areata. Extracted RNA was reverse transcribed, and the resulting cDNA served as sequencing template. Sequencing was performed with immunoSEQ multiplex PCR; in TCRdb, only in-frame clones are kept and a portion is missing. The sample lists about 180,000 clones, roughly 50% occurring once. Treatment denoted: oral pan-JAK inhibitor, 5-10 mg twice daily. The sequencing here drew on CD8+ T cells sorted from blood, taken at week 24, from a patient treated with tofacitinib. These receptors all stem from a human donor with alopecia areata.

The chain joins TRBV6-5 to TRBJ1-6; no reliable D call. Germline-derived CDR1 and CDR2 are MNHEY and SVGAGI. CDR3 length: 12 residues. V shed 6 bases and J shed 7 bases, with 7 bases lying between them. The CDR3 region is CASSTMNSPLHF. The CDR3 DNA reads TGTGCCAGCAGCACCATGAATTCACCCCTCCACTTT.

On this clone itself: Distinct nucleotide sequences in the sample also encode this CDR3. The chain joins TRBV30 to TRBJ2-1; D uncertain. Trimming took 2 bases from V and 0 from J, leaving 2 bases between them. The germline V gene has CDR1 GTSNPN and CDR2 SVGIG (reference sequence). This CDR3 is 12 amino acids long. CDR3 sequence: CAWSLSYNEQFF. In DNA form, the CDR3 reads TGTGCCTGGAGTCTCTCCTACAATGAGCAGTTCTTC.

V is TRBV29-1 and J is TRBJ2-7, with TRBD2 matching 7 bases. The germline V gene has CDR1 SQVTM and CDR2 ANQGSEA. The CDR3 spans 13 residues. The ends lost 6 bases at V and 2 bases at J; junction bases unmatched: 7. The CDR3 DNA is TGCAGCGTCATTGGGGGACTAACCTACGAGCAGTACTTC. Amino acids: CSVIGGLTYEQYF.

The gene calls are TRBV27 and TRBJ2-3; TRBD2 is a possible D gene (5 bases). The length of the CDR3 is 14 residues. The germline CDR1 and CDR2 sequences are MNHEY and SMNVEV (reference sequence). V lost 4 bases and J lost 3, with 11 bases in between. This CDR3 reads CASSSEGPTDTQYF. The CDR3 DNA reads as TGTGCCAGCAGTTCCGAGGGTCCGACAGATACGCAGTATTTT.

This chain joins TRBV4-2 and TRBJ1-1; D is ambiguous. Germline CDR1 LGHNA, CDR2 YNFKEQ. CDR3 size: 16 residues. The V end was cut by 0 bases, the J end by 0 bases, with 11 bases between. As DNA, the CDR3 is TGTGCCAGCAGCCAAGAAGGCCTCGAGATGAACACTGAAGCTTTCTTT. Translation: CASSQEGLEMNTEAFF.

The rearrangement uses TRBV2 and TRBJ2-1, with TRBD1 matching 9 bases. The V gene's germline CDR1 is SNHLY and CDR2 FYNNEI. This CDR3 contains 11 residues. J was trimmed by 14 bases and V by 6 bases; bases with no gene match: 5. The CDR3 DNA is TGTGCCAGCAGGGGACAGGGAGAGGAGTTCTTC. This sequence encodes CASRGQGEEFF. Filled out from reference TRBV2 and TRBJ2-1, the complete variable domain reads EPEVTQTPSHQVTQMGQEVILRCVPISNHLYFYWYRQILGQKVEFLVSFYNNEISEKSEIFDDQFSVERPDGSNFTLKIRSTKLEDSAMYFCASRGQGEEFFGPGTRLTVL.

This chain uses TRBV11-2 with TRBJ1-1; TRBD1 aligns across 7 bases. The germline V gene encodes CDR1 SGHAT and CDR2 FQNNGV. V was clipped by 2 bases and J by 6 bases; unmatched bases: 15. The CDR3 sequence is 17 residues long. The CDR3 reads CASSLPSRPGGPPEAFF. The CDR3 DNA follows: TGTGCCAGCAGCTTACCATCCCGACCAGGGGGACCCCCTGAAGCTTTCTTT. The whole variable domain, remainder taken from reference TRBV11-2 and TRBJ1-1, is EAGVAQSPRYKIIEKRQSVAFWCNPISGHATLYWYQQILGQGPKLLIQFQNNGVVDDSQLPKDRFSAERLKGVDSTLKIQPAKLEDSAVYLCASSLPSRPGGPPEAFFGQGTRLTVV.

The chain uses TRBV29-1 and TRBJ2-1; 9 bases match TRBD2. The CDR3 loop spans 16 amino acids. The germline CDR1 and CDR2 sequences are SQVTM and ANQGSEA. Trimming took 1 base from V and 4 from J; bases not matched to a gene: 8. The CDR3 reads CSVEGSERGAYNEQFF. In DNA form, the CDR3 reads TGCAGCGTTGAAGGGAGTGAGCGGGGGGCGTACAATGAGCAGTTCTTC.